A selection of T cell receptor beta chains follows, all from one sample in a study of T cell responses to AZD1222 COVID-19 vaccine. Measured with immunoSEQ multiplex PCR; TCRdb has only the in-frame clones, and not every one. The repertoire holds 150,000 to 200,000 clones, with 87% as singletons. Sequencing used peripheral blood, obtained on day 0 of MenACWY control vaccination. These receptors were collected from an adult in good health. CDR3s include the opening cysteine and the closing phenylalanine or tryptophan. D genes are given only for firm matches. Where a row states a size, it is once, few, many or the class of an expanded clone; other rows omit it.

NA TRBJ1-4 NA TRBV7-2 TGTGCCAGCAGCTCCGGTCACTTACTAAGTGAAAAACTGTTTTTT CASSSGHLLSEKLFF
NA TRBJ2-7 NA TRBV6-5 TGTGCCAGCAGTTGGGGACCGCCGTCCTACGAGCAGTACTTC CASSWGPPSYEQYF
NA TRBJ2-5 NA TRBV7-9 TGTGCCAGCAGCCATAACCGGGCAGGGCCAGAGACCCAGTACTTC CASSHNRAGPETQYF
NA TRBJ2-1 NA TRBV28 TGTGCCAGCAGTTACACTGAACGGAATGAGCAGTTCTTC CASSYTERNEQFF
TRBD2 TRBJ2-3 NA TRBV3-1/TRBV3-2 TGTGCCAGCAGCTGGGGACTAGCGGGGTTCACAGATACGCAGTATTTT CASSWGLAGFTDTQYF
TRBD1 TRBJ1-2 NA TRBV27 TGTGCCAGCAGCCGAGGACAGGGAGAGGGCTACACCTTC CASSRGQGEGYTF
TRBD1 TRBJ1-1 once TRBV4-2 TGTGCCAGCAGCCAAGTCGGTCAATTTGTTTCGGCAGGGGGAATGAACACTGAAGCTTTCTTT CASSQVGQFVSAGGMNTEAFF
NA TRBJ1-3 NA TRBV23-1 TGCGCCAGCGGCGGACATTTCTCTGGAAACACCATATATTTT CASGGHFSGNTIYF
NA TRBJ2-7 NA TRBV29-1 TGCAGCGTTGGGCAGGGTAGAAGCTACGAGCAGTACTTC CSVGQGRSYEQYF
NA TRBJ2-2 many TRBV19 TGTGCCAGTAGTACGCGCTCGCTTCGGGACACCGGGGAGCTGTTTTTT CASSTRSLRDTGELFF
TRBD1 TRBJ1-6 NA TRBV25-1 TGTGCCAGCAGTGCCCTGACAGGGGATAATTCACCCCTCCACTTT CASSALTGDNSPLHF
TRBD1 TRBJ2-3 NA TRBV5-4 TGTGCCAGCAGCCTAGAGACAGGGGCGATCGCAGATACGCAGTATTTT CASSLETGAIADTQYF
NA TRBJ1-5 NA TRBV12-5 TGTGCTAGTGCCCTAATCCCCGACAGCTTCGCAGGTCAGCCCCAGCATTTT CASALIPDSFAGQPQHF
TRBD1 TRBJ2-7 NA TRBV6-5 TGTGCCAGCGGACAGGGCGTAACCTACGAGCAGTACTTC CASGQGVTYEQYF
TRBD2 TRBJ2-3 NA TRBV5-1 TGCGCCAGCAGCCGCGGGATCCTAGCGGGGGGTACAGATACGCAGTATTTT CASSRGILAGGTDTQYF
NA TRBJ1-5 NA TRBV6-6 TGTGCCAGCAGCCAGGACACCCCTTATAGCAATCAGCCCCAGCATTTT CASSQDTPYSNQPQHF
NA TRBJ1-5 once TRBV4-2 TGTGCCAGCAGCCAAGATCGAGGCGCAACTCAGCCCCAGCATTTT CASSQDRGATQPQHF
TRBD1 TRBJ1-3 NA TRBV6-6 TGTGCCAGCAGCTTGGGACAGTTCTCTGGAAACACCATATATTTT CASSLGQFSGNTIYF
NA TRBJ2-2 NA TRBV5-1 TGCGCCAGCAGCCCTCCGGGCAGGGCGGGCACCGGGGAGCTGTTTTTT CASSPPGRAGTGELFF
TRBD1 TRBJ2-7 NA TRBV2 TGTGCCAGCAGTGAGGTCAGGGGGCCCGAGCAGTACTTC CASSEVRGPEQYF
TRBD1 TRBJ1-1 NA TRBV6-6 TGTGCCAGCAGTAAACAGGGGGAGGGTCCTGAAGCTTTCTTT CASSKQGEGPEAFF
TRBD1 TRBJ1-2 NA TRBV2 TGTGCCAGCAGTGAAGGGCCCCGGACAGGGTGGGACTATGGCTACACCTTC CASSEGPRTGWDYGYTF
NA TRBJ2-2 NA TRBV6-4 TGTGCCAGCAGCAGGACAATCGAGACCGGGGAGCTGTTTTTT CASSRTIETGELFF